The 12 T cell receptor beta chains below come from one sample, sequenced in a study of cytotoxic CD8 clonotypes in ibrutinib-treated CLL. Sequenced by immunoSEQ multiplex PCR; TCRdb stores in-frame clones only, minus some. The sample records just over 200,000 clones, approximately 79% being singletons. The sample here was PBMCs, taken after 12 months of ibrutinib treatment. The receptors stem from a human donor with chronic lymphocytic leukemia.

This clone occurred once. V is TRBV9 and J is TRBJ1-1, with D perhaps matching TRBD1 (5 bases). Germline lookup yields CDR1 SGDLS and CDR2 YYNGEE. The CDR3 sequence is 13 residues long. V was pared by 4 bases and J by 5 bases, with 12 bases between. The CDR3, as DNA: TGTGCCAGCAGCTCCGGGGACCGGACTGAAGCTTTCTTT. Its translation is CASSSGDRTEAFF.

V gene TRBV30 combines with J gene TRBJ2-7; 10 nucleotides line up with TRBD1. The CDR3 contains 15 residues. Unmatched junction bases numbered 11, after V lost 5 bases and J lost 4 bases. CDR1 and CDR2 (germline): GTSNPN, SVGIG (reference sequence). The CDR3, as DNA: TGTGCCTGGGGAGCTCCGGGACAGGGGAAATACGAGCAGTACTTC. It encodes CAWGAPGQGKYEQYF.

The sample holds a few counts of this clone. The rearrangement links TRBV28 to TRBJ2-2; 7 bases map to TRBD1. CDR1 and CDR2 (germline): MDHEN, SYDVKM. The V gene end was trimmed by 6 bases and the J gene end by 0 bases; junction bases not matched to a gene: 1. The CDR3 loop spans 14 amino acids. DNA for the CDR3: TGTGCCAGCAGGGACAGGACGAACACCGGGGAGCTGTTTTTT. As protein: CASRDRTNTGELFF.

This chain uses TRBV6-5 with TRBJ1-1; TRBD1 might be the D (5 bases). Trimming cost V 2 bases and J 0 bases, with 10 bases left between them. CDR3 length: 15 amino acids. The germline V gene encodes CDR1 MNHEY and CDR2 SVGAGI. Here the CDR3 DNA reads TGTGCCAGCAGTTACCGCCAGGGCGTGAACACTGAAGCTTTCTTT. Translation gives CASSYRQGVNTEAFF.

CDR3 amino acids: CASRTLIGEQFF. DNA of the CDR3: TGCGCCAGCAGGACTCTCATTGGTGAGCAGTTCTTC. The chain uses TRBV10-1 and TRBJ2-1; no clear D gene. Per germline, CDR1 WNHNN and CDR2 SYGVQD (reference sequence). V lost 6 bases and J 9 bases, leaving 12 bases between the germline ends. The CDR3 has 12 residues.

The rearrangement uses TRBV4-2 and TRBJ2-1, with 8 bases lining up with TRBD2. Germline V gene data show CDR1 as LGHNA and CDR2 as YNFKEQ. CDR3 size: 15 residues. V trimming: 2 bases; J trimming: 2 bases; junction bases outside the gene matches: 2. The CDR3 reads CASSQTGGTYNEQFF. The CDR3 DNA follows: TGTGCCAGCAGCCAAACGGGAGGGACCTACAATGAGCAGTTCTTC.

This chain uses TRBV11-3 with TRBJ2-3; 13 positions match TRBD2. The germline gives CDR1 SGHNT, CDR2 YENEEA. The CDR3 sequence is 16 residues long. Trimming at V came to 5 bases and at J to 3 bases, leaving 5 bases not matched to a gene. CDR3 residues: CASSAGLAGETDTQYF. The CDR3 DNA reads as TGTGCCAGCAGCGCTGGACTAGCGGGAGAGACAGATACGCAGTATTTT.

This chain links TRBV7-8 with TRBJ2-1; D unclear. The V and J ends lost 2 bases and 0 bases respectively, with 8 bases between them. This CDR3 contains 15 residues. Germline V gene data show CDR1 as SGHVS and CDR2 as FQNEAQ. In DNA, the CDR3 is TGTGCCAGCAGCTTACTTCCACGCTCCTACAATGAGCAGTTCTTC. Its protein is CASSLLPRSYNEQFF.

Points on this clone: The sample holds other DNA sequences that translate to the same CDR3. This chain joins TRBV5-1 and TRBJ2-1; TRBD2 agrees at 11 bases. The CDR3 covers 16 residues. V lost 0 bases, J lost 4 bases, and 3 bases stayed unmatched. Germline V gene lookup returns CDR1 SGHRS and CDR2 YFSETQ. CDR3 amino acids: CASSLAGTSGYNEQFF. The CDR3 region has the DNA TGCGCCAGCAGCTTGGCAGGGACTAGCGGTTACAATGAGCAGTTCTTC.

The chain joins TRBV5-1 to TRBJ2-5; D may correspond to TRBD1 or TRBD2 (6 bases each). Between the trimmed V and J ends, which lost 2 bases and 5 bases, there was a span of 16 bases. Germline V gene sequence: CDR1 SGHRS, CDR2 YFSETQ. The CDR3 has 15 residues. CDR3 bases: TGCGCCAGCAGCTTACGTTGGGGGGCGCGGGAGACCCAGTACTTC. It encodes CASSLRWGARETQYF.

This chain connects TRBV7-3 to TRBJ2-3; TRBD2 agrees at 8 bases. The CDR3 spans 14 residues. Germline lookup yields CDR1 SGHTA and CDR2 FQGTGA. V lost 5 bases to trimming and J lost 6 bases; unmatched junction nucleotides: 7. The CDR3 DNA sequence: TGTGCCAGCAGCCCGACGGGGGGGCGGGATACGCAGTATTTT. It yields the protein CASSPTGGRDTQYF.

The chain uses TRBV7-8 and TRBJ2-1; 12 bases align to TRBD2. The ends lost 4 bases at V and 5 bases at J; junction bases unmatched: 15. The CDR3 covers 19 residues. Germline CDR1 reads SGHVS; CDR2 reads FQNEAQ. The CDR3 loop reads CASSYPGLAGPTPHNEQFF. In DNA, the CDR3 is TGTGCCAGCAGCTACCCGGGACTAGCGGGCCCTACCCCCCACAATGAGCAGTTCTTC. The full variable domain, in which reference TRBV7-8 and TRBJ2-1 provide the parts outside the CDR3, is GAGVSQSPRYKVAKRGQDVALRCDPISGHVSLFWYQQALGQGPEFLTYFQNEAQLDKSGLPSDRFFAERPEGSVSTLKIQRTQQEDSAVYLCASSYPGLAGPTPHNEQFFGPGTRLTVL.